The TCR beta chain under discussion was sequenced for a study of cytomegalovirus exposure and HLA in healthy donors. Findings and caveats of the study: It has been reported that TCR beta sequences accurately predicted the HLA-A and HLA-B alleles of most subjects. With further analysis later on, most CMV-associated TCR beta chains appeared HLA-restricted.

Donors were nominally healthy when sampled, though unrecorded immune exposures were likely. PCR amplification relied on 60 Vbeta primers (plus 13 Jbeta primers). Profiling relied on immunoSEQ multiplex PCR, and the TCRdb table lists in-frame clones only, not all of them. Of approximately 180,000 clones in the sample, approximately 84% are singletons; the top ten hold roughly 5.2%. In regard to this clone: Its antigen is not identified.

V lost 1 base, J lost 10 bases, and 6 bases stayed unmatched. CDR3 size: 15 residues. From germline, CDR1 is MGHRA and CDR2 YSYEKL. The chain recombines TRBV4-1 with TRBJ1-6; TRBD1 matches at 8 bases. The sequence was obtained from a man between 18 and 29 years old in good health and CMV-seronegative. Sequenced material: PBMCs. The CDR3 is CASSQGDRGISPLHF. DNA for the CDR3: TGCGCCAGCAGCCAAGGTGACAGGGGAATATCACCCCTCCACTTT.